The 25 T cell receptor beta chains below all came from one sample that was sequenced in a study of neurological immune-mediated disorders. TCRdb independently ran MiXCR on the 5' RACE reads; one entry per CDR3 protein. The data show around 100,000 distinct CDR3 sequences, with 11% seen just once and approximately 3.1% held by the top ten. Regarding time point: longitudinal time-point 3. The sequenced material came from PBMCs. Receptors were obtained from a female donor with HTLV-1-associated myelopathy (HAM/TSP).

This clonotype was detected ten times or more. J is TRBJ2-1 and V is TRBV28; tentatively, D is TRBD2 (7 bases). V was pared by 3 bases and J by 3 bases, with 15 bases between. This CDR3 spans 16 amino acids. CDR1 and CDR2 from the germline V gene are MDHEN and SYDVKM. The CDR3 sequence: CASSLLQGGVYNEQFF. The CDR3 nucleotides are TGTGCCAGCAGTTTGTTACAGGGAGGGGTCTACAATGAGCAGTTCTTC.

In this sample, this clonotype turned up many times. The chain is built from TRBV5-1 and TRBJ2-3; no clear D. CDR1 SGHRS and CDR2 YFSETQ come from the germline V gene. V was shortened by 2 bases and J by 0 bases, with 1 base between the two germline ends. This CDR3 has 12 amino acids. The CDR3 DNA is TGCGCCAGCAGCTTCAGCACAGATACGCAGTATTTT. Translation gives CASSFSTDTQYF.

As concerns this clonotype: One end of the junction varies from germline; a read error may be responsible. The chain uses TRBV5-1 and TRBJ2-3; TRBD1 matches at 10 bases. This CDR3 comprises 17 residues. Per the germline V gene, CDR1 is SGHRS and CDR2 is YFSETQ. Here the CDR3 DNA reads TGCGCAAGCAGCATTCAGACAGGGGGCCCTAGCACAGATACGCAGTATTTT. It yields the protein CASSIQTGGPSTDTQYF.

This clonotype was observed many times. The rearrangement links TRBV24-1 to TRBJ2-4; possibly TRBD1 or TRBD2 for D (5 bases each). Between the trimmed V and J ends, which lost 3 bases and 6 bases, there was a span of 8 bases. The CDR3 totals 13 residues. In germline, CDR1 is KGHDR, CDR2 SFDVKD. CDR3 amino acids: CATSDRDGNIQYF. CDR3 DNA sequence: TGTGCCACCAGTGATCGGGACGGAAACATTCAGTACTTC.

This clonotype was detected ten times or more. The CDR3: CSARPSGASGANVLTF. The DNA of the CDR3 is TGCAGTGCTAGGCCTAGCGGGGCCTCTGGGGCCAACGTCCTGACTTTC. The chain employs TRBV20-1 and TRBJ2-6; 9 positions match TRBD2. The CDR3 has 16 amino acids. Germline V lookup: CDR1 DFQATT, CDR2 SNEGSKA (reference sequence). The junction had 3 bases not matched to a gene; V was cut back by 3 bases and J by 0 bases.

This clonotype is medium-sized within its sample. The chain uses TRBV5-1 and TRBJ1-2; D gene uncertain. CDR1 is SGHRS, CDR2 YFSETQ, per germline. The germline V and J ends were trimmed by 0 bases and 0 bases, with 6 bases remaining between them. CDR3 length: 14 amino acids. The CDR3 DNA reads TGCGCCAGCAGCTTGGGTCCAACTAACTATGGCTACACCTTC. Protein: CASSLGPTNYGYTF.

The sample holds many counts of this clonotype. This chain connects TRBV7-2 to TRBJ2-5, with a possible D match to TRBD1 (5 bases). The CDR3 sequence is 13 residues long. Germline V gene lookup returns CDR1 SGHTA and CDR2 FQGNSA. The V end lost 3 bases, the J end lost 3 bases, and 8 bases lay between the germline ends. DNA for the CDR3: TGTGCCAGCAGCTTGACAGCTAAAGAGACCCAGTACTTC. Translated, it gives CASSLTAKETQYF.

This clonotype was counted at least ten times. This chain uses TRBV5-1 with TRBJ2-4; 9 bases line up with TRBD1. From germline, CDR1 is SGHRS and CDR2 YFSETQ. The CDR3 covers 15 residues. J was trimmed by 3 bases and V by 4 bases; bases with no gene match: 5. The CDR3 nucleotides are TGCGCCAGCAGCCCGAGGACAGGGGACAAAAACATTCAGTACTTC. Translation gives CASSPRTGDKNIQYF.

This clonotype has a count of ten or more. The rearrangement uses TRBV3-1 and TRBJ1-1; maybe TRBD1 (5 bases). The V and J ends lost 5 bases and 2 bases respectively, with 15 bases between them. Germline CDR1 is LGHDT and CDR2 is YNNKEL (reference sequence). The CDR3 totals 15 residues. The CDR3 coding sequence is TGTGCCAGCAGCGCTGAGCCAACAGGAAACACTGAAGCTTTCTTT. This encodes CASSAEPTGNTEAFF.

The sample holds a few counts of this clonotype. The rearrangement links TRBV12-3 or TRBV12-4 to TRBJ2-3; the match to TRBD2 covers 10 bases. Trimming removed 5 bases from V and 5 bases from J; junction bases left unmatched: 7. CDR3 length: 15 amino acids. The CDR3 is CASSPAGGAVDTQYF. CDR3 DNA sequence: TGTGCCAGCAGTCCAGCGGGGGGGGCAGTAGATACGCAGTATTTT.

The sample holds many counts of this clonotype. The rearrangement uses TRBV5-1 and TRBJ2-6, with D perhaps TRBD1 (5 bases). V gave up 5 bases and J gave up 0 bases, with 9 bases separating them. Germline values: CDR1 SGHRS, CDR2 YFSETQ. The CDR3 is 15 amino acids. The CDR3 nucleotides are TGCGCCAGCAGGGTAGACAGCTCTGGGGCCAACGTCCTGACTTTC. Encoded protein: CASRVDSSGANVLTF.

This clonotype was observed once. A read error may be the cause here, since a much bigger clone is one base away. The rearrangement uses TRBV15 and TRBJ2-7; no reliable D call. This CDR3 has 14 amino acids. From germline, CDR1 is LNHNV and CDR2 YYDKDF (reference sequence). The CDR3 loop reads CATSINVQDHERYF. CDR3 DNA sequence: TGTGCTACCAGCATTAACGTACAAGACCACGAGCGGTACTTC.

This clonotype was seen more than once but under ten times. The rearrangement links TRBV6-1 to TRBJ1-2; TRBD1 is a possible D gene (6 bases). Trimming cost V 3 bases and J 4 bases, with 9 bases left between them. Germline-derived CDR1 and CDR2 are MNHNS and SASEGT. CDR3 length: 13 amino acids. CDR3 in DNA: TGTGCCAGCAGTGACGACAGGAGCTATGGCTACACCTTC. Translated: CASSDDRSYGYTF.

This clonotype was detected ten times or more. The gene calls are TRBV28 and TRBJ2-7; TRBD1 is a possible D gene (6 bases). The ends were cut back, 6 bases at V and 1 base at J, with 13 bases in the middle. Germline V lookup: CDR1 MDHEN, CDR2 SYDVKM. CDR3 length: 14 residues. CDR3 nucleotide sequence: TGTGCCAGCAGACCAACAGGGTATTCCTACGAGCAGTACTTC. This translates into CASRPTGYSYEQYF.

At least ten counts were recorded for this clonotype. In DNA form, the CDR3 reads TGTGCCAGCACCAGCAGGGATCACGAGCAGTACTTC. Protein product: CASTSRDHEQYF. The V gene is TRBV27, the J gene TRBJ2-7; TRBD1 might be the D (5 bases). The germline V gene encodes CDR1 MNHEY and CDR2 SMNVEV (reference sequence). V lost 7 bases and J lost 5, with 12 bases in between. The CDR3 is 12 amino acids.

This clonotype was detected many times. The J gene is TRBJ2-5, the V gene TRBV5-1; D is possibly TRBD2 (6 bases). The germline V and J ends were trimmed by 1 base and 2 bases, with 12 bases remaining between them. The CDR3 has 15 amino acids. Germline CDR1 and CDR2: SGHRS and YFSETQ. For the CDR3, the DNA is TGCGCCAGCAGCTTGTTCGGGGGAGAGCAAGAGACCCAGTACTTC. Its protein product is CASSLFGGEQETQYF.

At least ten counts were recorded for this clonotype. One junction end disagrees with the germline gene, perhaps due to a read error. This sequence joins TRBV15 and TRBJ2-2; D is uncertain. The CDR3 runs 13 residues. Looked up from germline, CDR1 is LNHNV and CDR2 is YYDKDF (reference sequence). The CDR3 loop is CATSTSPTGELFF. CDR3 bases: TGTGCTACCAGCACCAGTCCCACCGGGGAGCTGTTTTTT.

This clonotype has more than one count but fewer than ten. The rearrangement joins TRBV5-1 to TRBJ1-3; D gene ambiguous. The CDR3 loop spans 13 amino acids. Between the trimmed V and J ends, which lost 4 bases and 0 bases, there was a span of 5 bases. Germline V gene data show CDR1 as SGHRS and CDR2 as YFSETQ. The CDR3 loop reads CASSVNSGNTIYF. CDR3 nucleotide sequence: TGCGCCAGCAGCGTGAACTCTGGAAACACCATATATTTT.

This clonotype was seen repeatedly, ten times or more. This sequence joins TRBV20-1 and TRBJ1-1; D uncertain. The CDR3 has 12 residues. The V end was cut by 5 bases, the J end by 1 base, with 8 bases between. The V gene's germline CDR1 is DFQATT and CDR2 SNEGSKA (reference sequence). DNA for the CDR3: TGCAGTGCTCGACACCCGAACACTGAAGCTTTCTTT. Protein sequence: CSARHPNTEAFF.

This clonotype was picked up many times. The gene calls are TRBV5-8 and TRBJ1-6, with D possibly being TRBD1 (5 bases). Germline V gene lookup returns CDR1 SGHTS and CDR2 YDEGEE. Trimming shortened V by 4 bases and J by 7 bases, and 18 bases separated the two germline ends. CDR3 length: 16 amino acids. CDR3 residues: CASSLRTTGPNSPLHF. As DNA, the CDR3 is TGTGCCAGCAGCCTAAGAACAACAGGACCAAATTCACCCCTCCACTTT.

The chain couples TRBV30 to TRBJ2-7, with D unclear. The CDR3 totals 13 residues. Germline CDR1 and CDR2: GTSNPN and SVGIG (reference sequence). V gave up 4 bases and J gave up 2 bases, with 12 bases separating them. CDR3 residues: CAWNLQRTYEQYF. The CDR3 DNA is TGTGCCTGGAACCTCCAGAGAACCTACGAGCAGTACTTC.

V usage is TRBV29-1 and J usage is TRBJ2-7; 11 bases are a match to TRBD1. Germline assignment: CDR1 SQVTM and CDR2 ANQGSEA. After removal of 2 bases from V and 8 bases from J, the junction contained 8 bases not matched to a gene. CDR3 length: 14 residues. The DNA of the CDR3 is TGCAGCGTTGAATCGGGGACAGGGGGAGGCAAGCAGTACTTC. Its translation is CSVESGTGGGKQYF.

With regard to this clonotype: This may arise from a read error, as a much more abundant clone is one base away. The rearrangement uses TRBV5-5 and TRBJ2-2; D is undetermined. The CDR3 contains 14 residues. Germline V gene data show CDR1 as SGHKS and CDR2 as YYEKEE (reference sequence). Trimming pared 1 base from V and 9 bases from J, leaving 13 bases between. The CDR3 nucleotides are TGTGCCAGCAGCTTGCTCGCGGCTTCCTGGGAGCTGTTTTTT. As protein: CASSLLAASWELFF.

Ten or more counts support this clonotype. The V call is TRBV5-6, the J call TRBJ2-1; D gene ambiguous. V shed 0 bases and J shed 8 bases, with 9 bases lying between them. The germline V gene encodes CDR1 SGHDT and CDR2 YYEEEE. The CDR3 extends over 13 amino acids. In DNA, the CDR3 is TGTGCCAGCAGCTTGGACGTAGGGTATGAGCAGTTCTTC. Translating gives CASSLDVGYEQFF.

Many counts were recorded for this clonotype. This chain links TRBV3-1 with TRBJ1-3; D is perhaps TRBD1 (5 bases). V was cut by 0 bases and J by 7 bases, with 19 bases left in between. This CDR3 contains 17 residues. Germline CDR1 is LGHDT and CDR2 is YNNKEL (reference sequence). CDR3 protein: CASSQDYGTVKRNTIYF. DNA for the CDR3: TGTGCCAGCAGCCAAGACTACGGGACGGTTAAACGGAACACCATATATTTT.